This TCR beta chain was profiled in a study of T cells in Graves' hyperthyroidism and ophthalmopathy. Notes on the study in general: Most expanded thyroid clonotypes above 0.001 recurred in blood.

Trimming left V 4 bases short and J 0 bases short, with 13 bases between. Germline CDR1 and CDR2: MNHNS and SASEGT. The CDR3 totals 16 residues. This clonotype occurred many times. The antigen is not known. Diagnoses rested on clinical symptoms, serum thyroxine and TRAb, thyroid ultrasound and orbital computed tomography. RNA transcripts gave rise to amplified TCR beta CDR3 regions. Researchers ran a first-round RT-PCR on the TCR CDR3 using the HTBI primer set. TCRdb itself ran the multiplex PCR reads through MiXCR, one entry per CDR3 protein. The profile covers roughly 170,000 distinct CDR3 sequences, with about a sixth appearing a single time and 25% to 30% taken by the ten largest.

This chain joins TRBV6-1 and TRBJ1-5; D gene uncertain. The sequencing sample was made of blood. This receptor was taken from a woman between 50 and 59 years old with Graves' hyperthyroidism. The CDR3 is CASSVGFSHSNQPQHF. CDR3 nucleotide sequence: TGTGCCAGCAGTGTCGGCTTCAGTCATAGCAATCAGCCCCAGCATTTT.